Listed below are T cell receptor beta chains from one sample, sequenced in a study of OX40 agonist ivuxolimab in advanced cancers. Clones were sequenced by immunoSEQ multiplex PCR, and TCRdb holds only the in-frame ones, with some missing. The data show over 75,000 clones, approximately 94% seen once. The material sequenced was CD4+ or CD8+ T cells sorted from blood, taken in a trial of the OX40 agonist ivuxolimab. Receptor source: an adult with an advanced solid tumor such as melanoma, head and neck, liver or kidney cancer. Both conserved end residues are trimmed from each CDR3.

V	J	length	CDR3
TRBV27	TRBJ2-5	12	ASSFRDSQETQY
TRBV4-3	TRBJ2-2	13	ASSQDRQGAGELF
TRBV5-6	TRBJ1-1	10	ASSPLTGGAF
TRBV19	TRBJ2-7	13	ASGYSNGEGYEQY
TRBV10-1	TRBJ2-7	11	ASSADISYEQY
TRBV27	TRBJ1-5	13	ASAPEGRGNQPQH
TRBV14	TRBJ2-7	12	ASSQVARSYEQY
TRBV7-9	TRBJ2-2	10	ATREETGELF
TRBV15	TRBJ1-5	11	ATSRVRAQPQH
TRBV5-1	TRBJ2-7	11	ASSLGKSYEQY
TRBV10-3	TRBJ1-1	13	AISLTGEVGTEAF
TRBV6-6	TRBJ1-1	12	ASSYSRGMAEAF
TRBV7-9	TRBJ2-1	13	ASSLGGGSYNEQF
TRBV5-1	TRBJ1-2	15	ASSLIGTGNEPYGYT
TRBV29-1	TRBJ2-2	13	SVISGGRDTGELF
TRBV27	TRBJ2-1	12	ASSLLGQAQEQF
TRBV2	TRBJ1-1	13	ASSGGGWANTEAF
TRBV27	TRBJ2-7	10	ASSSRGHEQY
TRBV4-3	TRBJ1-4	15	ASSQVVPRGGNEKLF
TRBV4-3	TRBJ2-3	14	ASSQERRGRTDTQY
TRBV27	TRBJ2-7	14	ASSSYYRSESYEQY
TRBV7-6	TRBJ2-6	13	ASSLEASGANVLT
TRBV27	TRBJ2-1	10	ATQLGKNEQF
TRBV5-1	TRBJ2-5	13	ASSLSPGTQETQY
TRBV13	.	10	ASSLGNYEQY
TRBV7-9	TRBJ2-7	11	ASTSDSSYEQY
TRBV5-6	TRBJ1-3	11	ASSPDGANTIY
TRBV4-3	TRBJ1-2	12	ASSQIIRDYGYT
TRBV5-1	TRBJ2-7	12	ASSAGTGSYEQY
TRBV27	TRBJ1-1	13	ASSLSSGVHTEAF
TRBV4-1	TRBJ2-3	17	ASSQEALASGGAPDTQY
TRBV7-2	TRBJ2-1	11	ASSTSLRNEQF
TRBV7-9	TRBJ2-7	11	ASSLENRGEQY
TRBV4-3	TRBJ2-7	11	ASSQVPGYEQY
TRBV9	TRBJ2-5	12	ASSGSGFQETQY
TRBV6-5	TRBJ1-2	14	ASSLAGGTDNYGYT
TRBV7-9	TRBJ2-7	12	ASSTGEKPYEQY
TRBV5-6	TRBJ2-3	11	ASSSRKTDTQY
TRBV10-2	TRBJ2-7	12	ASSYPGGSYEQY
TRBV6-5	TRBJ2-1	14	ASSSRTSGRPGEQF
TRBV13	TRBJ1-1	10	ASDRGSTEAF
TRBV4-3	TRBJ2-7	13	ASSQASQGAYEQY
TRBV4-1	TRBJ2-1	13	ASSLEGQGFNEQF
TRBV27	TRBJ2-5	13	ASSFVWAAQETQY
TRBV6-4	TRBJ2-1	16	ASSEGGSGRFLYNEQF
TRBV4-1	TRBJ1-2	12	ASSQVTGASGYT
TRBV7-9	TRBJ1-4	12	ASSLTATNEKLF
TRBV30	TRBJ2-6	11	ACRASGANVLT
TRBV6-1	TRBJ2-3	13	ASSEYGRNTDTQY
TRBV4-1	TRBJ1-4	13	ASSQDFTENEKLF
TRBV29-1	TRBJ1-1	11	SVEKGADTEAF
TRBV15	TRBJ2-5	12	ATSRVQGGETQY